Shown below are 31 T cell receptor beta chains from a single sample sequenced in a study of CD8+CD57+ T cells in acquired aplastic anemia. Using genomic DNA as the template, TCR beta VDJ and CDR3 profiling was carried out. One entry per CDR3 protein results from TCRdb running MiXCR on the reads. The table has around 430,000 distinct CDR3 sequences, more than 25% seen once. Sequenced patients had shown CD8+CD57+ cell expansion by flow cytometry. Sequenced input: sorted CD4+, CD8+, or CD8+CD57+ T cells (not recorded which) from PBMCs. These receptors originate from a human donor with aplastic anemia.

This clonotype was counted at least ten times. Here the CDR3 reads CAIRRDRVGDEQFF. The CDR3 nucleotides are TGTGCCATCAGGAGGGACAGGGTTGGAGATGAGCAGTTCTTC. The chain combines TRBV10-3 with TRBJ2-1; TRBD1 matches at 9 bases. The CDR3 covers 14 residues. CDR1 is ENHRY, CDR2 SYGVKD, per germline. With 6 bases clipped from V and 8 bases from J, the junction kept 8 bases outside the gene matches.

This clonotype was observed at least ten times. The CDR3: CASCPGTGNSNQPQHF. The DNA for the CDR3 is TGTGCCAGCTGCCCCGGGACAGGGAATAGCAATCAGCCCCAGCATTTT. The chain couples TRBV2 to TRBJ1-5; TRBD1 agrees at 9 bases. V trimming: 8 bases; J trimming: 0 bases; junction bases outside the gene matches: 8. There are 16 residues in the CDR3. Germline assignment: CDR1 SNHLY and CDR2 FYNNEI.

There are a few counts of this clonotype. V gene TRBV11-2 combines with J gene TRBJ1-2; 7 nucleotides agree with TRBD1. After removal of 6 bases from V and 6 bases from J, the junction contained 10 bases not matched to a gene. In germline, CDR1 is SGHAT, CDR2 FQNNGV. The CDR3 extends over 14 amino acids. The CDR3 loop is CASSQDRVRNGYTF. DNA of the CDR3: TGTGCCAGCAGTCAAGACAGGGTGAGGAATGGCTACACCTTC.

This clonotype was detected only a few times. V and J are TRBV7-2 and TRBJ2-6; perhaps D is TRBD1 or TRBD2 (5 bases each). CDR1 is SGHTA, CDR2 FQGNSA, per germline. CDR3 length: 15 amino acids. V was shortened by 2 bases and J by 2 bases, with 7 bases between the two germline ends. The CDR3: CASSLRGAGANVLTF. The CDR3 DNA reads as TGTGCCAGCAGCTTAAGAGGGGCTGGGGCCAACGTCCTGACTTTC.

In its sample, this clonotype was seen a few times. The chain links TRBV20-1 to TRBJ1-6, with 7 bases aligning to TRBD1. The CDR3 totals 20 residues. The germline V gene has CDR1 DFQATT and CDR2 SNEGSKA (reference sequence). V lost 0 bases to trimming and J lost 4 bases; unmatched junction nucleotides: 18. The CDR3 reads CSARDKENRGLVRYNSPLHF. CDR3 in DNA: TGCAGTGCTAGAGATAAGGAGAACAGGGGATTAGTACGGTATAATTCACCCCTCCACTTT.

The gene calls are TRBV4-3 and TRBJ1-2; 12 positions match TRBD1. Germline V lookup: CDR1 LGHNA, CDR2 YSLEER. The CDR3 consists of 18 residues. J lost 3 bases, V lost 2 bases, and 10 bases had no gene match. This CDR3 reads CASSQPPGQGAGDYGYTF. The CDR3 DNA follows: TGCGCCAGCAGCCAACCACCGGGACAGGGGGCGGGAGACTATGGCTACACCTTC.

The chain employs TRBV6-1 and TRBJ2-3; either TRBD1 or TRBD2 may supply D (7 bases each). Germline CDR1 is MNHNS and CDR2 is SASEGT. Trimming removed 9 bases at V and 6 bases at J, with 19 bases between. This CDR3 contains 14 residues. This CDR3 is CARAGGGQSDTQYF. CDR3 nucleotides: TGTGCCAGGGCAGGGGGGGGCCAGTCCGATACGCAGTATTTT.

The count of this clonotype is one. This chain uses TRBV18 with TRBJ1-1, with D uncertain. This CDR3 has 14 amino acids. V was shortened by 2 bases and J by 6 bases, with 13 bases between the two germline ends. Germline V gene data show CDR1 as KGHSH and CDR2 as LQKENI. The CDR3 DNA sequence: TGTGCCAGCTCACCATTAGAGACAAACTCTGAAGCTTTCTTT. It specifies CASSPLETNSEAFF.

In this sample, this clonotype turned up many times. The genes are TRBV7-9 and TRBJ1-2, with unresolved D. V lost 2 bases, J lost 5 bases, and 15 bases lay in between. In germline, CDR1 is SEHNR, CDR2 FQNEAQ (reference sequence). The CDR3 is made up of 15 amino acids. The CDR3: CASSLFRFRPYGYTF. CDR3 nucleotides: TGTGCCAGCAGCTTATTCAGGTTTCGGCCTTATGGCTACACCTTC.

The chain joins TRBV20-1 to TRBJ2-1; 7 positions match TRBD2. There are 15 residues in the CDR3. From germline, CDR1 is DFQATT and CDR2 SNEGSKA (reference sequence). V shed 5 bases, J shed 4 bases, and the junction held 11 bases outside the gene matches. CDR3 sequence reads: CSAFMSGAEYNEQFF. CDR3 nucleotide sequence: TGCAGTGCTTTTATGAGCGGGGCGGAATACAATGAGCAGTTCTTC.

On this clonotype: Given a much more abundant clone one base away, this may be a read error. This chain joins TRBV19 and TRBJ2-7; D is uncertain. This CDR3 has 16 residues. Germline CDR1 is LNHDA and CDR2 is SQIVND (reference sequence). The CDR3 coding sequence is TGTACCAGTAGTATAGAGGCCACAGCCATCTCCTACGAGCAGTACTTC. It encodes CTSSIEATAISYEQYF.

The chain is built from TRBV6-1 and TRBJ1-6; D remains ambiguous. Germline V gene sequence: CDR1 MNHNS, CDR2 SASEGT. The CDR3 contains 13 residues. The V and J ends lost 6 bases and 7 bases respectively, with 10 bases between them. CDR3 amino acids: CASSPVGNSPLHF. In DNA, the CDR3 is TGTGCCAGCAGCCCCGTTGGGAATTCACCCCTCCACTTT.

Points on this clonotype: At one of its ends the junction is not consistent with the germline gene, which may arise from a read error. The gene calls are TRBV9 and TRBJ2-7; D is uncertain. The CDR3 extends over 13 amino acids. Per the germline V gene, CDR1 is SGDLS and CDR2 is YYNGEE. CDR3: CASSVGVYYEQCF. CDR3 DNA sequence: TGTGCCAGCAGCGTAGGGGTATACTACGAGCAGTGCTTC. The variable domain in full, with the rest retrieved from reference TRBV9 and TRBJ2-7, is DSGVTQTPKHLITATGQRVTLRCSPRSGDLSVYWYQQSLDQGLQFLIQYYNGEERAKGNILERFSAQQFPDLHSELNLSSLELGDSALYFCASSVGVYYEQCFGPGTRLTVT.

The CDR3 sequence: CSVEGTGGETQYF. Written as DNA, the CDR3 is TGCAGCGTTGAGGGGACAGGGGGAGAGACCCAGTACTTC. This rearrangement joins TRBV29-1 to TRBJ2-5; TRBD1 agrees at 11 bases. With V trimmed by 3 bases and J by 4 bases, 1 base remained unmatched. The CDR3 has 13 residues. Per germline, CDR1 SQVTM and CDR2 ANQGSEA.

At least ten counts were recorded for this clonotype. This chain joins TRBV24-1 and TRBJ1-1; TRBD1 matches 11 bases. Losses at the gene ends were 8 bases for V and 0 bases for J; bases not matched to a gene: 4. This CDR3 is built from 15 residues. Germline CDR1 reads KGHDR; CDR2 reads SFDVKD. As DNA, the CDR3 is TGTGCCACCATCCCGGGACAGGGGGTGAACACTGAAGCTTTCTTT. Translated, it gives CATIPGQGVNTEAFF.

This clonotype has at least ten counts. V and J are TRBV30 and TRBJ1-2; 7 positions match TRBD1. The CDR3 totals 11 residues. J gave up 6 bases and V 4 bases, and 2 bases lay outside the gene matches. Germline V gives CDR1 GTSNPN, CDR2 SVGIG (reference sequence). CDR3 loop: CAWNRGNGYTF. The CDR3 DNA follows: TGTGCCTGGAACAGGGGTAATGGCTACACCTTC.

The V call is TRBV5-1, the J call TRBJ2-5; unclear D gene. The CDR3 runs to 13 residues. CDR1 is SGHRS and CDR2 is YFSETQ in the germline V gene. Trimming stripped 3 bases from V and 5 bases from J, with 11 bases between. CDR3 sequence (DNA): TGCGCCAGCAGCTCATCCCGAAAGGAGACCCAGTACTTC. Translation gives CASSSSRKETQYF. Full variable domain (outside the CDR3, taken from reference TRBV5-1 and TRBJ2-5): KAGVTQTPRYLIKTRGQQVTLSCSPISGHRSVSWYQQTPGQGLQFLFEYFSETQRNKGNFPGRFSGRQFSNSRSEMNVSTLELGDSALYLCASSSSRKETQYFGPGTRLLVL.

This clonotype was observed at least ten times. V and J are TRBV20-1 and TRBJ1-6; weak D call: TRBD1 (6 bases). This CDR3 spans 13 amino acids. V lost 1 base and J lost 6, with 7 bases in between. Looked up from germline, CDR1 is DFQATT and CDR2 is SNEGSKA (reference sequence). CDR3 region: CSARGQVNSPLHF. Here the CDR3 DNA reads TGCAGTGCTAGAGGACAGGTTAATTCACCCCTCCACTTT.

V usage is TRBV20-1 and J usage is TRBJ2-7; 15 positions match TRBD2. Per germline, CDR1 DFQATT and CDR2 SNEGSKA (reference sequence). Trimming took 2 bases from V and 3 from J; bases not matched to a gene: 11. This CDR3 region has 18 residues. CDR3 sequence reads: CSARPAGTSGRLFYEQYF. The DNA for the CDR3 is TGCAGTGCTAGACCCGCCGGGACTAGCGGGAGGTTATTCTACGAGCAGTACTTC.

This sequence joins TRBV19 and TRBJ2-5; 11 nucleotides match TRBD2. The V and J ends lost 5 bases and 5 bases, in that order; junction bases with no gene match: 16. There are 18 residues in the CDR3. CDR1 is LNHDA and CDR2 is SQIVND in the germline V gene (reference sequence). The CDR3 DNA is TGTGCCAGTAGTTTTCTGCCTAGCGGGGGGACGAAAACTGAGACCCAGTACTTC. This sequence encodes CASSFLPSGGTKTETQYF.

This clonotype was counted between two and nine times. V gene TRBV7-3 combines with J gene TRBJ2-1; no clear D. Trimming removed 5 bases at V and 8 bases at J, with 13 bases between. This CDR3 is 13 amino acids long. CDR1 is SGHTA and CDR2 is FQGTGA in the germline V gene. In DNA form, the CDR3 reads TGTGCCAGCAGCCCCCGCGCGGTCGATGAGCAGTTCTTC. The encoded protein is CASSPRAVDEQFF.

On this clonotype itself: The CDR3 end shows no conserved phenylalanine or tryptophan, and so a read error is likely. The chain links TRBV7-2 to TRBJ2-7; 9 positions agree with TRBD2. There are 17 residues in the CDR3. Looked up from germline, CDR1 is SGHTA and CDR2 is FQGNSA. CDR3 in DNA: TGCGCCAGCAGCTTAGCGGGTAGCGGGAGTCAGTCCTACGAGCAGTACTCC. Protein sequence: CASSLAGSGSQSYEQYS.

The count of this clonotype is one. The chain uses TRBV11-2 and TRBJ2-3; 13 positions match TRBD2. Germline CDR1 SGHAT, CDR2 FQNNGV. The CDR3 runs 18 residues. Trimming took 3 bases from V and 8 from J; bases not matched to a gene: 14. CDR3 amino acids: CASSFQGLLAGGPGTQYF. The CDR3 nucleotides read TGTGCCAGCAGCTTCCAGGGCTTACTAGCGGGAGGGCCTGGTACGCAGTATTTT.

The rearrangement uses TRBV4-2 and TRBJ2-1, with TRBD2 matching over 9 bases. Trimming cost V 1 base and J 3 bases; bases outside gene matches: 10. The germline gives CDR1 LGHNA, CDR2 YNFKEQ. There are 18 residues in the CDR3. Written as DNA, the CDR3 is TGTGCCAGCAGCCAAGCAGCGAGCGGGAGGCCCTACTACAATGAGCAGTTCTTC. Its translation: CASSQAASGRPYYNEQFF.

V usage is TRBV27 and J usage is TRBJ2-7, with TRBD1 matching over 11 bases. Germline loops: CDR1 MNHEY, CDR2 SMNVEV (reference sequence). Trimming at V came to 11 bases and at J to 3 bases, leaving 6 bases not matched to a gene. This CDR3 has 13 residues. CDR3 residues: CAAGGTGGYEQYF. CDR3 DNA sequence: TGTGCCGCTGGCGGGACAGGGGGCTACGAGCAGTACTTC.

J is TRBJ1-5 and V is TRBV7-9; unclear D gene. CDR1 SEHNR and CDR2 FQNEAQ come from the germline V gene (reference sequence). The CDR3 consists of 14 residues. V was pared by 5 bases and J by 6 bases, with 14 bases between. The DNA for the CDR3 is TGTGCCAGCAGCAAGGACGGAGCTCCTCAGCCCCAGCATTTT. Translating it yields CASSKDGAPQPQHF. The full variable domain, completed using reference TRBV7-9 and TRBJ1-5, is DTGVSQNPRHKITKRGQNVTFRCDPISEHNRLYWYRQTLGQGPEFLTYFQNEAQLEKSRLLSDRFSAERPKGSFSTLEIQRTEQGDSAMYLCASSKDGAPQPQHFGDGTRLSIL.

The chain carries TRBV20-1 and TRBJ1-1; no definite D call. The CDR3 is 11 residues long. The V gene's germline CDR1 is DFQATT and CDR2 SNEGSKA (reference sequence). Trimming removed 4 bases at V and 8 bases at J, with 11 bases between. CDR3 residues: CSAKHEEEAFF. CDR3 DNA sequence: TGCAGTGCTAAACATGAGGAAGAAGCTTTCTTT.

This clonotype was detected many times. This chain joins TRBV7-2 and TRBJ1-5; D remains unclear. Trimming removed 1 base at V and 2 bases at J, with 3 bases between. This CDR3 has 13 residues. Germline-derived CDR1 and CDR2 are SGHTA and FQGNSA. This CDR3 reads CASSLDRNQPQHF. As DNA, the CDR3 is TGTGCCAGCAGCTTAGACCGCAATCAGCCCCAGCATTTT.

Points on this clonotype: Lacking the conserved final phenylalanine or tryptophan, this CDR3 likely reflects a read error. No DNA is shown, since the ends of the CDR3 on it are uncertain; the CDR3 is the one TCRdb lists. J is TRBJ2-5 and V is TRBV25-1; the table assigns TRBD1, which was not confirmed against the DNA. From its first to its last residue, the CDR3 has 14 amino acids. CDR1 and CDR2 (germline): MGHDK, SYGVNS. CDR3 amino acids: CASSENRGTQPCTS.

A remark on this clonotype: Possible read error: a much larger clone is one base away. The CDR3 sequence: CASSFTGTAGGYIF. As DNA, the CDR3 is TGTGCCAGCAGCTTCACAGGGACGGCTGGTGGCTACATCTTC. The chain couples TRBV13 to TRBJ1-2, with D possibly being TRBD1 (6 bases). The CDR3 is 14 residues long. Germline V gene lookup returns CDR1 PRHDT and CDR2 FYEKMQ (reference sequence).

V is TRBV2 and J is TRBJ1-6; D gene ambiguous. This CDR3 has 14 amino acids. Germline V gene sequence: CDR1 SNHLY, CDR2 FYNNEI. V shed 6 bases and J shed 7 bases, with 13 bases lying between them. CDR3: CASSPLNPNSPLHF. CDR3 sequence (DNA): TGTGCCAGCAGCCCACTTAACCCGAATTCACCCCTCCACTTT.